Shown below are 16 T cell receptor beta chains from a single sample sequenced in a study of shared clonotypes between healthy human individuals. Clones were read by immunoSEQ multiplex PCR, and TCRdb kept only the in-frame ones, dropping some. This sample has 2.3 million or so clones, with about 92% found just once. Sequencing used naive CD4+ T cells from PBMCs. Subset given: CD45RA+ positively selected. The receptors here all came from a man aged 18 to 30 in good health. Some clones in this sample may be carry-over from other donors' samples.

The gene calls are TRBV7-2 and TRBJ2-1, with 7 bases lining up with TRBD2. V was clipped by 5 bases and J by 5 bases; unmatched bases: 12. Germline CDR1 is SGHTA and CDR2 is FQGNSA. CDR3 length equals 16 residues. CDR3 sequence reads: CASSRFGLAVDNEQFF. DNA for the CDR3: TGTGCCAGCAGCCGCTTCGGGCTAGCGGTCGACAATGAGCAGTTCTTC.

The chain recombines TRBV7-2 with TRBJ2-5; D remains ambiguous. Trimming removed 2 bases at V and 4 bases at J, with 11 bases between. The germline V gene encodes CDR1 SGHTA and CDR2 FQGNSA. The CDR3 is 14 amino acids. In DNA, the CDR3 is TGTGCCAGCAGCTTATTCCGGTCCCCAGAGACCCAGTACTTC. It specifies CASSLFRSPETQYF.

The rearrangement links TRBV28 to TRBJ2-5, with 9 bases that match TRBD1. V lost 3 bases and J lost 1; bases outside the gene matches: 15. Germline CDR1 is MDHEN and CDR2 is SYDVKM. The length of the CDR3 is 19 residues. The CDR3 DNA is TGTGCCAGCAGTTTCCCAATCAGCCGGGACAGGGAAACCCAAGAGACCCAGTACTTC. Residues: CASSFPISRDRETQETQYF.

The V and J genes are TRBV18 and TRBJ2-3, with 8 bases that match TRBD1. The germline gives CDR1 KGHSH, CDR2 LQKENI. The CDR3 length is 15 residues. The ends lost 3 bases at V and 6 bases at J; junction bases unmatched: 8. This CDR3 is CASSPGQVQVDTQYF. The CDR3 nucleotides are TGTGCCAGCTCACCGGGACAGGTCCAGGTGGATACGCAGTATTTT.

J is TRBJ2-2 and V is TRBV18; D perhaps matches TRBD2 (5 bases). The germline V gene has CDR1 KGHSH and CDR2 LQKENI. The V gene lost 6 bases and the J gene lost 7 bases, with 18 bases spanning the gap. CDR3 length equals 15 residues. The CDR3 DNA sequence: TGTGCCAGCTCCCACTCCCAGATGGGAGTCGGGGAGCTGTTTTTT. Translated: CASSHSQMGVGELFF.

V and J are TRBV7-9 and TRBJ2-7; 7 bases align to TRBD1. Germline CDR1 reads SEHNR; CDR2 reads FQNEAQ (reference sequence). V lost 5 bases, J lost 0 bases, and 13 bases stayed unmatched. The CDR3 is made up of 17 amino acids. CDR3 amino acids: CASSDARQGPVSYEQYF. The CDR3 DNA is TGTGCCAGCAGCGACGCCCGACAGGGACCCGTCTCCTACGAGCAGTACTTC.

This chain uses TRBV25-1 with TRBJ2-7, with D possibly TRBD1 on 6 matching bases. The germline V gene encodes CDR1 MGHDK and CDR2 SYGVNS. The CDR3 runs 15 residues. Trimming cost V 5 bases and J 5 bases, with 19 bases left between them. CDR3 nucleotide sequence: TGTGCCAGCAGTCCTACCCGGGGACAATCCCACGAGCAGTACTTC. It specifies CASSPTRGQSHEQYF.

The chain joins TRBV14 to TRBJ1-2; TRBD1 matches at 7 bases. With V trimmed by 2 bases and J by 5 bases, 8 bases remained unmatched. Germline V gives CDR1 SGHDN, CDR2 FVKESK. This CDR3 has 15 residues. CDR3 nucleotide sequence: TGTGCCAGCAGCCAATACGTTACAGGGGATTATGGCTACACCTTC. It yields the protein CASSQYVTGDYGYTF. The complete variable domain, with remaining parts taken from reference TRBV14 and TRBJ1-2, reads EAGVTQFPSHSVIEKGQTVTLRCDPISGHDNLYWYRRVMGKEIKFLLHFVKESKQDESGMPNNRFLAERTGGTYSTLKVQPAELEDSGVYFCASSQYVTGDYGYTFGSGTRLTVV.

The chain has TRBV11-2 and TRBJ1-1, with D uncertain. The germline gives CDR1 SGHAT, CDR2 FQNNGV. This CDR3 is built from 14 residues. Trimming removed 4 bases at V and 11 bases at J, with 20 bases between. CDR3 residues: CASSSGPQRSQAFF. The CDR3 DNA follows: TGTGCCAGCAGCTCAGGACCGCAGCGGTCTCAGGCTTTCTTT.

The V gene is TRBV7-6, the J gene TRBJ2-2; 12 nucleotides align to TRBD2. Germline lookup yields CDR1 SGHVS and CDR2 FNYEAQ. The V segment lost 5 bases and the J segment 4 bases; nucleotides outside the gene matches: 8. CDR3 size: 17 residues. CDR3 in amino acids: CASSPWTSGASTGELFF. CDR3 DNA sequence: TGTGCCAGCAGCCCTTGGACTAGCGGGGCGAGCACCGGGGAGCTGTTTTTT. The variable domain in full, completed from reference TRBV7-6 and TRBJ2-2, reads GAGVSQSPRYKVTKRGQDVALRCDPISGHVSLYWYRQALGQGPEFLTYFNYEAQQDKSGLPNDRFSAERPEGSISTLTIQRTEQRDSAMYRCASSPWTSGASTGELFFGEGSRLTVL.

The CDR3 sequence: CASSPKTRLDEKLFF. CDR3 DNA: TGTGCCAGCAGCCCAAAGACTCGCCTTGATGAAAAACTGTTTTTT. The chain couples TRBV7-2 to TRBJ1-4; D is ambiguous. The V gene's germline CDR1 is SGHTA and CDR2 FQGNSA. There are 15 residues in the CDR3. V was cut by 5 bases and J by 6 bases, with 16 bases left in between.

V gene TRBV4-1 combines with J gene TRBJ2-1; D remains ambiguous. V lost 0 bases, J lost 3 bases, and 9 bases lay in between. The CDR3 consists of 15 residues. Germline V gene lookup returns CDR1 MGHRA and CDR2 YSYEKL. The DNA for the CDR3 is TGCGCCAGCAGCCAAGATCCCACGCTCTACAATGAGCAGTTCTTC. It specifies CASSQDPTLYNEQFF.

The chain recombines TRBV7-3 with TRBJ2-1, with D perhaps TRBD1 or TRBD2 (5 bases each). Germline CDR1 SGHTA, CDR2 FQGTGA. CDR3 length equals 14 residues. V was shortened by 2 bases and J by 8 bases, with 13 bases between the two germline ends. The CDR3 protein is CASSLVDRGHEQFF. CDR3 coding DNA: TGTGCCAGCAGCTTAGTAGATCGGGGCCATGAGCAGTTCTTC.

This clone has just one count. The chain carries TRBV5-1 and TRBJ2-3; D remains unclear. The V end was cut by 3 bases, the J end by 2 bases, with 10 bases between. In germline, CDR1 is SGHRS, CDR2 YFSETQ. This CDR3 comprises 14 residues. The CDR3 region is CASSSATYTDTQYF. The CDR3 DNA follows: TGCGCCAGCAGCTCAGCCACCTACACAGATACGCAGTATTTT.

The genes are TRBV14 and TRBJ2-1; TRBD2 aligns across 7 bases. Germline assignment: CDR1 SGHDN and CDR2 FVKESK. V trimming: 1 base; J trimming: 4 bases; junction bases outside the gene matches: 7. The CDR3 consists of 16 residues. CDR3 residues: CASSQVRLAIYNEQFF. In DNA form, the CDR3 reads TGTGCCAGCAGCCAAGTCCGACTAGCCATATACAATGAGCAGTTCTTC.

J is TRBJ2-2 and V is TRBV4-2; D is possibly TRBD1 (6 bases). Germline V gene data show CDR1 as LGHNA and CDR2 as YNFKEQ. The CDR3 extends over 18 amino acids. Between the trimmed V and J ends, which lost 3 bases and 4 bases, there was a span of 21 bases. The CDR3 DNA is TGTGCCAGCAGCCAGAAAGAGAAAGGACAGTGGAGCACCGGGGAGCTGTTTTTT. Protein product: CASSQKEKGQWSTGELFF.